This T cell receptor (beta chain) is drawn from a study of cytomegalovirus exposure and HLA in healthy donors. Profiling relied on immunoSEQ multiplex PCR, and the TCRdb table lists in-frame clones only, not all of them. The sample holds about 73,000 clones, 90% to 95% seen once. The sequenced sample was PBMCs. The TCR was taken from a man aged 18-30 years in good health and CMV-seronegative.

The CDR3 loop is CASSLGETGSYEQYF. The CDR3 DNA sequence: TGTGCCAGCAGCCTCGGGGAGACAGGGTCCTACGAGCAGTACTTC. The chain couples TRBV5-6 to TRBJ2-7; 7 bases are a match to TRBD1. V lost 4 bases to trimming and J lost 1 base; unmatched junction nucleotides: 8. In germline, CDR1 is SGHDT, CDR2 YYEEEE. The CDR3 length is 15 residues.